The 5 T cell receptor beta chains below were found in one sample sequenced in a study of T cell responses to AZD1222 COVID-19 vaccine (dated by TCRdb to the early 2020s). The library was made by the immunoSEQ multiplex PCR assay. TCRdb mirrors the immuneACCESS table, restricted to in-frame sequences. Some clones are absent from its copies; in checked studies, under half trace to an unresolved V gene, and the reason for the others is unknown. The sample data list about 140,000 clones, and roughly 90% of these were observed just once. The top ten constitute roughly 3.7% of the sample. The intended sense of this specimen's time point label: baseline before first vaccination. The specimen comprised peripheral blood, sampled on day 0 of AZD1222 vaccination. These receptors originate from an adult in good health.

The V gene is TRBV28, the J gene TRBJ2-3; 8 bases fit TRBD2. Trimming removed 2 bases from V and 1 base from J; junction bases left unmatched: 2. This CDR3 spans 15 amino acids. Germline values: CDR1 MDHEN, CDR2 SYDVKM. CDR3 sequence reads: CASSLPTSGTDTQYF. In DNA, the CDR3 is TGTGCCAGCAGTTTACCGACTAGCGGCACAGATACGCAGTATTTT.

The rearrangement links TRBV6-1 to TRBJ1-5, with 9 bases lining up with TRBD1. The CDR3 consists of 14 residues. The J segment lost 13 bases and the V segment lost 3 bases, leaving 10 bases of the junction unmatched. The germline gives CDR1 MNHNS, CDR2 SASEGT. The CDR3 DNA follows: TGTGCCAGCAGTGATCCCCGGGACAGGGATCAGCAGCATTTT. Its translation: CASSDPRDRDQQHF.

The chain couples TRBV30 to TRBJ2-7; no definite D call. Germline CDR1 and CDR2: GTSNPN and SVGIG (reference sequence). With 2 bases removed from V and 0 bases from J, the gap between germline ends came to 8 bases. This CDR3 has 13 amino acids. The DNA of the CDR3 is TGTGCCTGGAGTAACGGTAACTCCTACGAGCAGTACTTC. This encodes CAWSNGNSYEQYF.

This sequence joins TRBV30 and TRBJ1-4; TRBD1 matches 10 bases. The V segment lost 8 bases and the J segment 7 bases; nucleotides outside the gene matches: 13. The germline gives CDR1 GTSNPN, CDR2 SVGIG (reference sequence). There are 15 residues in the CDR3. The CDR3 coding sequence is TGTGCCGGCCGGGGTTGGGGGACAGGGGTTGAAAAACTGTTTTTT. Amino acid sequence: CAGRGWGTGVEKLFF.

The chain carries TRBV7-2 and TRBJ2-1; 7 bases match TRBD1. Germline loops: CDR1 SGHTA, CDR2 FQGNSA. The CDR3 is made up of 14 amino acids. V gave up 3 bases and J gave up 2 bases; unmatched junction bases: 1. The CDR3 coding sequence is TGTGCCAGCAGCTTTCAGGGGGCCTACAATGAGCAGTTCTTC. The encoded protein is CASSFQGAYNEQFF.